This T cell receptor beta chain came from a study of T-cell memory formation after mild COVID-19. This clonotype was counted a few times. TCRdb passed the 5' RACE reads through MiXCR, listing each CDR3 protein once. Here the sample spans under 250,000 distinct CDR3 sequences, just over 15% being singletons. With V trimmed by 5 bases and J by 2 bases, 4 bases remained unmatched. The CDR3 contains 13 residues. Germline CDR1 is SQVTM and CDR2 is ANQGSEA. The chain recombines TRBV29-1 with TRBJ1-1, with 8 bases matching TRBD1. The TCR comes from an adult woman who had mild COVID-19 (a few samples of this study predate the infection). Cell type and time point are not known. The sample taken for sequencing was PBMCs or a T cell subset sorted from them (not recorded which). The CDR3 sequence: CSVSGQANTEAFF. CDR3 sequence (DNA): TGCAGCGTTTCGGGACAGGCAAACACTGAAGCTTTCTTT.